The 8 T cell receptor beta chains given below trace back to one sample, sequenced in a study of vaccination and CD4 T cells after COVID-19. An Oncomine TCR Beta short-read assay was used to sequence the DNA from cultured CD4+ T cells. Each CDR3 protein is one row after TCRdb ran MiXCR on the PCR reads. The sample lists several thousand distinct CDR3 sequences, about 48% occurring once. Their specific antigens are unknown. As to treatment: roughly nine-day PBMC culture with coronavirus spike peptide pools or control peptides (ViraFEST assay). Unexposed donor CD4+ T cells predated the COVID-19 pandemic, collected 2011-2018. The sequenced material came from CD4+ T cells from blood, cultured in vitro. These receptors all come from a human donor in good health.

This chain connects TRBV15 to TRBJ1-2, with unresolved D. Germline CDR1 LNHNV, CDR2 YYDKDF (reference sequence). This CDR3 contains 16 residues. Between the trimmed V and J ends, which lost 2 bases and 3 bases, there was a span of 16 bases. CDR3 DNA sequence: TGTGCCACCAGCAGACCTCAGGTACGCCGGGACTATGGCTACACCTTC. Encoded protein: CATSRPQVRRDYGYTF. Based on the CDR3 plus reference TRBV15 and TRBJ1-2, the full variable domain is DAMVIQNPRYQVTQFGKPVTLSCSQTLNHNVMYWYQQKSSQAPKLLFHYYDKDFNNEADTPDNFQSRRPNTSFCFLDIRSPGLGDTAMYLCATSRPQVRRDYGYTFGSGTRLTVV.

In regard to this clonotype: A read error may produce the germline difference seen at one junction end. The CDR3 coding sequence is TGCGCCAGCAGCTACTCTCACAGGACTTCGAACACCGGGGAGCTGTTTTTT. It specifies CASSYSHRTSNTGELFF. The chain joins TRBV7-2 to TRBJ2-2; possibly TRBD1 or TRBD2 for D (5 bases each). Germline loops: CDR1 SGHTA, CDR2 FQGNSA. The CDR3 has 17 residues.

V is TRBV28 and J is TRBJ1-2; 7 positions agree with TRBD1. V lost 2 bases and J lost 4; bases outside the gene matches: 7. Germline CDR1 and CDR2: MDHEN and SYDVKM. The CDR3 loop spans 15 amino acids. Written as DNA, the CDR3 is TGTGCCAGCAGTTTAGGGTCCAGGGGGTTCTATGGCTACACCTTC. It codes for CASSLGSRGFYGYTF.

The gene calls are TRBV12-3 or TRBV12-4 and TRBJ2-7; no clear D. There are 13 residues in the CDR3. Between the trimmed V and J ends, which lost 3 bases and 2 bases, there was a span of 8 bases. The CDR3 coding sequence is TGTGCCAGCAGTTTTACGGGCCCCTACGAGCAGTACTTC. The encoded protein is CASSFTGPYEQYF.

This clonotype was observed a few times. The rearrangement uses TRBV6-1 and TRBJ2-1; no clear D gene. The CDR3 extends over 12 amino acids. Trimming stripped 3 bases from V and 4 bases from J, with 4 bases between. Germline lookup yields CDR1 MNHNS and CDR2 SASEGT. Here the CDR3 reads CASSERYNEQFF. CDR3 DNA: TGTGCCAGCAGTGAGAGATACAATGAGCAGTTCTTC.

The chain joins TRBV20-1 to TRBJ2-2, with a tentative D call TRBD2 (5 bases). The V gene lost 3 bases and the J gene lost 4 bases, with 15 bases spanning the gap. This CDR3 is 15 amino acids long. Germline V gives CDR1 DFQATT, CDR2 SNEGSKA (reference sequence). The CDR3: CSARKDYPGTGELFF. For the CDR3, the DNA is TGCAGTGCTAGGAAAGACTACCCGGGCACCGGGGAGCTGTTTTTT.

This clonotype has more than one count but fewer than ten. The chain joins TRBV20-1 to TRBJ2-5; 11 nucleotides match TRBD2. The CDR3 is made up of 15 amino acids. Per germline, CDR1 DFQATT and CDR2 SNEGSKA (reference sequence). V trimming: 0 bases; J trimming: 2 bases; junction bases outside the gene matches: 2. CDR3 amino acids: CSAREGLAVQETQYF. The CDR3 bases are TGCAGTGCTAGAGAGGGACTAGCGGTACAAGAGACCCAGTACTTC.

Only a few counts were recorded for this clonotype. V is TRBV20-1 and J is TRBJ2-5, with 11 bases that match TRBD2. Unmatched junction bases numbered 8, after V lost 1 base and J lost 1 base. Germline CDR1 DFQATT, CDR2 SNEGSKA (reference sequence). This CDR3 region has 17 residues. In DNA, the CDR3 is TGCAGTGCTAGAGGGCTAGCGGGGGGCCCCATCCAAGAGACCCAGTACTTC. It is translated as CSARGLAGGPIQETQYF.